Below, 17 T cell receptor beta chains from the same sample are listed, as sequenced in a study of vaccination effects on CD4 cells after COVID-19. These receptors lack a known antigen. Here immunoSEQ multiplex PCR was the method, and the copy in TCRdb shows in-frame clones only, minus some. The sample shows about 28,000 clones, more than 60% of them seen only once. Within the ViraFEST assay, antigen-specific CD4+ T cells underwent expansion with viral peptide pools prior to sequencing. Cells that had been cultured for 10 days were the source of isolated CD4+ T cells. Each participant was administered two doses of either the BNT162b2 or the mRNA-1273 vaccine. The material was CD4+ T cells from PBMCs cultured with HCoV-NL63 spike peptides, obtained after COVID-19 vaccination. The receptor source for this set is a human donor who received a COVID-19 vaccine.

J is TRBJ2-3 and V is TRBV18, with D possibly TRBD1 on 5 matching bases. From germline, CDR1 is KGHSH and CDR2 LQKENI. The ends were cut back, 0 bases at V and 0 bases at J, with 7 bases in the middle. The CDR3 totals 15 residues. CDR3 DNA: TGTGCCAGCTCACCACCCAGGGCTAGCACAGATACGCAGTATTTT. It encodes CASSPPRASTDTQYF.

V and J are TRBV2 and TRBJ2-3; 12 bases map to TRBD2. Trimming removed 8 bases from V and 0 bases from J; junction bases left unmatched: 15. The germline gives CDR1 SNHLY, CDR2 FYNNEI. The CDR3 covers 19 residues. The DNA of the CDR3 is TGTGCCAGCCGACGGACTAGCGGGATTTACGGTACTAGCACAGATACGCAGTATTTT. Translation: CASRRTSGIYGTSTDTQYF. The full variable domain, its missing parts supplied by reference TRBV2 and TRBJ2-3, is EPEVTQTPSHQVTQMGQEVILRCVPISNHLYFYWYRQILGQKVEFLVSFYNNEISEKSEIFDDQFSVERPDGSNFTLKIRSTKLEDSAMYFCASRRTSGIYGTSTDTQYFGPGTRLTVL.

This clone showed up just a few times. This chain connects TRBV6-1 to TRBJ1-6; TRBD1 matches at 8 bases. There are 15 residues in the CDR3. Per germline, CDR1 MNHNS and CDR2 SASEGT. Trimming removed 3 bases from V and 9 bases from J; junction bases left unmatched: 7. The CDR3 here is CASSDLGQGSSPLHF. CDR3 bases: TGTGCCAGCAGTGACCTCGGACAGGGAAGTTCACCCCTCCACTTT.

The chain combines TRBV30 with TRBJ1-2; D unresolved. This CDR3 has 12 amino acids. Germline CDR1 and CDR2: GTSNPN and SVGIG (reference sequence). V lost 0 bases and J lost 4, with 6 bases in between. As DNA, the CDR3 is TGTGCCTGGAGTGTAGGAGCCTATGGCTACACCTTC. Amino acids: CAWSVGAYGYTF.

The CDR3 sequence: CASSSGTQGAEQYF. The CDR3 region has the DNA TGTGCCAGTAGTAGCGGGACTCAGGGGGCCGAGCAGTACTTC. The chain carries TRBV19 and TRBJ2-7; 8 bases are a match to TRBD1. The CDR3 covers 14 residues. V lost 4 bases and J lost 6; bases outside the gene matches: 8. Per the germline V gene, CDR1 is LNHDA and CDR2 is SQIVND (reference sequence).

This sequence joins TRBV2 and TRBJ2-5; tentatively, D is TRBD1 or TRBD2 (7 bases each). The CDR3 spans 12 residues. Trimming cost V 7 bases and J 5 bases, with 11 bases left between them. Germline lookup yields CDR1 SNHLY and CDR2 FYNNEI. CDR3: CASNRGGETQYF. The CDR3 DNA reads as TGTGCCAGCAACAGGGGAGGGGAGACCCAGTACTTC.

The chain joins TRBV7-9 to TRBJ2-1, with 13 nucleotides matching TRBD2. Trimming cost V 4 bases and J 5 bases; bases outside gene matches: 11. CDR3 length: 18 amino acids. CDR1 is SEHNR, CDR2 FQNEAQ, per germline (reference sequence). The CDR3 DNA reads as TGTGCCAGCAGCTCCGCCCTACTAGCGGGGGGGATTAACAATGAGCAGTTCTTC. This translates into CASSSALLAGGINNEQFF. The variable domain in full, completed from reference TRBV7-9 and TRBJ2-1, reads DTGVSQNPRHKITKRGQNVTFRCDPISEHNRLYWYRQTLGQGPEFLTYFQNEAQLEKSRLLSDRFSAERPKGSFSTLEIQRTEQGDSAMYLCASSSALLAGGINNEQFFGPGTRLTVL.

V is TRBV11-2 and J is TRBJ1-5, with D tentatively TRBD1 (6 bases). The germline CDR1 and CDR2 sequences are SGHAT and FQNNGV. The CDR3 consists of 13 residues. V dropped 4 bases and J dropped 7 bases, with 11 bases sitting between them. The CDR3 region is CASSSGTIQPQHF. In nucleotides, the CDR3 is TGTGCCAGCAGCTCGGGGACAATCCAGCCCCAGCATTTT.

V is TRBV7-9 and J is TRBJ2-6, with D possibly called TRBD1 or TRBD2 (6 bases each). Germline V lookup: CDR1 SEHNR, CDR2 FQNEAQ (reference sequence). The CDR3 has 16 residues. V dropped 5 bases and J dropped 4 bases, with 15 bases sitting between them. CDR3 amino acids: CASSASGGLGANVLTF. DNA of the CDR3: TGTGCCAGCAGCGCCTCTGGGGGGCTGGGGGCCAACGTCCTGACTTTC.

This rearrangement joins TRBV6-5 to TRBJ2-1; TRBD2 matches at 7 bases. The CDR3 length is 14 residues. V lost 8 bases and J lost 3; bases outside the gene matches: 7. Per the germline V gene, CDR1 is MNHEY and CDR2 is SVGAGI. CDR3: CASHVGGNYNEQFF. The CDR3 nucleotides are TGTGCCAGCCACGTGGGGGGGAACTACAATGAGCAGTTCTTC.

The chain uses TRBV2 and TRBJ1-6; D uncertain. The V end lost 7 bases, the J end lost 7 bases, and 17 bases lay between the germline ends. This CDR3 contains 15 residues. CDR1 SNHLY and CDR2 FYNNEI come from the germline V gene. For the CDR3, the DNA is TGTGCCAGCAAGGGCAGGTTGGGTGGGAATTCACCCCTCCACTTT. It yields the protein CASKGRLGGNSPLHF. Looking up the rest from reference TRBV2 and TRBJ1-6 gives the full variable domain: EPEVTQTPSHQVTQMGQEVILRCVPISNHLYFYWYRQILGQKVEFLVSFYNNEISEKSEIFDDQFSVERPDGSNFTLKIRSTKLEDSAMYFCASKGRLGGNSPLHFGNGTRLTVT.

V and J are TRBV7-9 and TRBJ2-3; D is ambiguous. Per germline, CDR1 SEHNR and CDR2 FQNEAQ (reference sequence). The CDR3 sequence is 11 residues long. V was cut by 3 bases and J by 5 bases, with 3 bases left in between. The DNA of the CDR3 is TGTGCCAGCAGCTTGCGAGATACGCAGTATTTT. This translates into CASSLRDTQYF.

By proportion, this clone is medium-sized. The chain combines TRBV9 with TRBJ1-3; possible D gene TRBD1, 5 bases. CDR3 size: 15 residues. With 3 bases removed from V and 0 bases from J, the gap between germline ends came to 10 bases. CDR1 SGDLS and CDR2 YYNGEE come from the germline V gene. The CDR3 DNA reads as TGTGCCAGCAGCGCAGGGTTTAGCTCTGGAAACACCATATATTTT. Encoded protein: CASSAGFSSGNTIYF.

V and J are TRBV7-6 and TRBJ1-1; tentatively, D is TRBD1 (5 bases). The germline V and J ends were trimmed by 2 bases and 0 bases, with 10 bases remaining between them. The CDR3 loop spans 15 amino acids. Germline V CDR1 and CDR2: SGHVS, FNYEAQ. Here the CDR3 reads CASSLPTAMNTEAFF. CDR3 DNA: TGTGCCAGCAGCTTACCGACAGCAATGAACACTGAAGCTTTCTTT.

CDR3 coding DNA: TGTGCCAGCAGTTACTCCAGGGGGAACACTGAAGCTTTCTTT. It is translated as CASSYSRGNTEAFF. The rearrangement links TRBV6-6 to TRBJ1-1, with a tentative D call TRBD1 (6 bases). With 0 bases removed from V and 1 base from J, the gap between germline ends came to 6 bases. Germline values: CDR1 MNHNY, CDR2 SVGAGI (reference sequence). The CDR3 runs 14 residues.

V and J are TRBV19 and TRBJ1-1, with D possibly matching TRBD1 (5 bases). Germline values: CDR1 LNHDA, CDR2 SQIVND (reference sequence). Trimming removed 6 bases at V and 7 bases at J, with 9 bases between. CDR3 length equals 11 residues. The CDR3 sequence: CASRQEYEAFF. The DNA of the CDR3 is TGTGCCAGTAGACAGGAATATGAAGCTTTCTTT.

The chain combines TRBV18 with TRBJ1-1; 7 nucleotides line up with TRBD1. The germline gives CDR1 KGHSH, CDR2 LQKENI. With V trimmed by 5 bases and J by 7 bases, 7 bases remained unmatched. The CDR3 runs to 13 residues. CDR3 bases: TGTGCCAGCTCATCCGGGACAGAGATTGAAGCTTTCTTT. Amino acid sequence: CASSSGTEIEAFF.